Listed here are 32 T cell receptor beta chains from one sample, sequenced in a study of blood T cells in healthy people across ages. The use of a sample-barcoded 5' primer and a J-beta primer mix characterized a second PCR of about 6 to 12 cycles. TCRdb re-derived calls from the 5' RACE reads in MiXCR, one entry per CDR3 protein. The sample lists some 900,000 distinct CDR3 sequences; 29% were seen once. What was sequenced was blood. Receptor source: a woman aged 80 or older in good health.

The table lists this clonotype with a few counts. The chain carries TRBV7-9 and TRBJ1-5; D uncertain. CDR1 SEHNR and CDR2 FQNEAQ come from the germline V gene (reference sequence). This CDR3 region has 14 residues. The V end lost 7 bases, the J end lost 0 bases, and 10 bases lay between the germline ends. The CDR3 loop is CASTSSDSNQPQHF. In DNA, the CDR3 is TGTGCCAGCACCTCGTCGGATAGCAATCAGCCCCAGCATTTT.

This clonotype has more than one count but fewer than ten. The chain employs TRBV4-3 and TRBJ1-2; no clear D gene. The CDR3 is 15 amino acids. Trimming took 2 bases from V and 0 from J, leaving 10 bases between them. Germline assignment: CDR1 LGHNA and CDR2 YSLEER. The CDR3 reads CASSQIKGSNYGYTF. The CDR3 nucleotides are TGCGCCAGCAGCCAAATAAAAGGGTCTAACTATGGCTACACCTTC.

This clonotype came up many times. This chain links TRBV2 with TRBJ2-3; 8 bases agree with TRBD2. This CDR3 is built from 15 residues. V was pared by 1 base and J by 0 bases, with 0 bases of the junction left unmatched. CDR1 SNHLY and CDR2 FYNNEI come from the germline V gene. Here the CDR3 reads CASSEGLASTDTQYF. The CDR3, as DNA: TGTGCCAGCAGTGAAGGACTAGCGAGCACAGATACGCAGTATTTT.

Regarding this clonotype: A read error may explain this, as a much larger clone is one base away. The V and J genes are TRBV6-6 and TRBJ2-1; D ambiguous. Judging by the DNA end, TRBJ2-7 fits better; the J call may be wrong. This CDR3 spans 15 amino acids. Germline CDR1 and CDR2: MNHNY and SVGAGI (reference sequence). In DNA form, the CDR3 reads TGTGCCAGCACCCCAGATCGAAGCTCCTACAATGAGCAGTACTTC. The encoded protein is CASTPDRSSYNEQYF.

V and J are TRBV18 and TRBJ1-4; tentatively, D is TRBD1 (5 bases). In germline, CDR1 is KGHSH, CDR2 LQKENI. Trimming took off 1 base at V and 5 bases at J, with 20 bases between the two ends. There are 18 residues in the CDR3. As DNA, the CDR3 is TGTGCCAGCTCACCACTTACGAGGGGACTGGATGCCAATGAAAAACTGTTTTTT. Translated, it gives CASSPLTRGLDANEKLFF.

V usage is TRBV20-1 and J usage is TRBJ1-1, with 7 positions matching TRBD1. The V gene end was trimmed by 5 bases and the J gene end by 1 base; junction bases not matched to a gene: 4. The length of the CDR3 is 13 residues. Germline assignment: CDR1 DFQATT and CDR2 SNEGSKA (reference sequence). In DNA form, the CDR3 reads TGCAGTGCTCCCGGGACAGAGAACACTGAAGCTTTCTTT. Translating it yields CSAPGTENTEAFF.

The chain recombines TRBV5-1 with TRBJ2-1, with D perhaps matching TRBD2 (6 bases). V was shortened by 3 bases and J by 7 bases, with 20 bases between the two germline ends. The CDR3 runs 16 residues. Per germline, CDR1 SGHRS and CDR2 YFSETQ. CDR3 amino acids: CASSSLGEFAGNEQFF. CDR3 sequence (DNA): TGCGCCAGCAGCTCACTAGGAGAGTTCGCGGGGAATGAGCAGTTCTTC.

The chain employs TRBV5-8 and TRBJ1-5; D unclear. The germline V and J ends were trimmed by 2 bases and 2 bases, with 11 bases remaining between them. CDR1 is SGHTS, CDR2 YDEGEE, per germline. This CDR3 has 15 amino acids. The CDR3 nucleotides read TGTGCCAGCAGCTTAGACCCTGGGGGCAATCAGCCCCAGCATTTT. It is translated as CASSLDPGGNQPQHF.

The chain employs TRBV5-1 and TRBJ2-1, with TRBD1 matching 9 bases. The CDR3 covers 15 residues. Germline V lookup: CDR1 SGHRS, CDR2 YFSETQ. The trim removed 0 bases at V and 7 bases at J, leaving 5 bases unmatched. In DNA, the CDR3 is TGCGCCAGCAGCTTGGTACAGGGGGCGCGTAATGAGCAGTTCTTC. It is translated as CASSLVQGARNEQFF.

For this clonotype: A much more abundant neighbour one base away suggests this may be a read error. The chain couples TRBV20-1 to TRBJ2-7; D is ambiguous. TRBJ2-5 matches the DNA end more closely, so the J call is doubtful. Germline CDR1 DFQATT, CDR2 SNEGSKA (reference sequence). CDR3 length: 13 residues. The CDR3 protein is CSAIGPRRETQYF. DNA of the CDR3: TGCAGTGCAATAGGGCCCAGGCGAGAGACCCAGTACTTC.

The gene calls are TRBV20-1 and TRBJ2-4; TRBD1 might be the D (6 bases). The closer fit of TRBJ2-7 to the DNA end suggests the J call may be wrong. Germline-derived CDR1 and CDR2 are DFQATT and SNEGSKA (reference sequence). This CDR3 is 12 amino acids long. CDR3 protein: CSAGPQGYEQYF. In DNA, the CDR3 is TGCAGTGCAGGACCCCAGGGGTACGAGCAGTACTTC.

Concerning this clonotype: This could be a read error, since a much larger clone is one nucleotide away. This sequence joins TRBV6-5 and TRBJ2-1, with D hard to call. The length of the CDR3 is 15 residues. Germline lookup yields CDR1 MNHEY and CDR2 SVGAGI. This CDR3 reads CAGSYSVTTYNEQFF. DNA for the CDR3: TGTGCCGGCAGTTACTCGGTCACCACCTACAATGAGCAGTTCTTC.

This clonotype was seen just once. A much larger clone differs by one base, so this may be a read error. The chain uses TRBV6-2 or TRBV6-3 and TRBJ1-2; D gene ambiguous. V was cut by 10 bases and J by 0 bases, with 12 bases left in between. The CDR3 spans 13 residues. The germline V gene encodes CDR1 MNHEY and CDR2 SVGEGT. DNA of the CDR3: TGTGCCACCAGCCGGGATCCTAACTATGGCTACACCTTC. This gives the protein CATSRDPNYGYTF.

V and J are TRBV20-1 and TRBJ1-4; D gene ambiguous. The CDR3 spans 15 residues. V lost 1 base, J lost 0 bases, and 9 bases lay in between. Per the germline V gene, CDR1 is DFQATT and CDR2 is SNEGSKA (reference sequence). The CDR3 nucleotides are TGCAGTGCTAGAGCAGATCAGGCAACTAATGAAAAACTGTTTTTT. Residues: CSARADQATNEKLFF.

V is TRBV6-2 or TRBV6-3 and J is TRBJ1-1; TRBD1 matches 7 bases. With V trimmed by 6 bases and J by 1 base, 8 bases remained unmatched. Germline V CDR1 and CDR2: MNHEY, SVGEGT. This CDR3 has 15 amino acids. The CDR3 region has the DNA TGTGCCAGCAGAGCCATTGACAGGGCGAACACTGAAGCTTTCTTT. Translated, it gives CASRAIDRANTEAFF.

This clonotype was observed many times. The chain couples TRBV7-2 to TRBJ2-3, with TRBD2 matching 12 bases. The CDR3 runs 17 residues. V dropped 1 base and J dropped 3; count of bases not matched to a gene: 5. Germline V gene lookup returns CDR1 SGHTA and CDR2 FQGNSA. CDR3 bases: TGTGCCAGCAGCTTAGGGGCTAGCGGGGGGGGGACAGATACGCAGTATTTT. It translates to CASSLGASGGGTDTQYF.

This clonotype was recorded at least ten times. The chain links TRBV20-1 to TRBJ1-6; 11 positions match TRBD1. This CDR3 is 14 amino acids long. V lost 0 bases and J lost 12; bases outside the gene matches: 4. Looked up from germline, CDR1 is DFQATT and CDR2 is SNEGSKA (reference sequence). The CDR3 region is CSAREGQGVRPLHF. CDR3 bases: TGCAGTGCTAGAGAGGGACAGGGGGTCAGACCCCTCCACTTT.

This clonotype was picked up many times. The chain is built from TRBV6-2 or TRBV6-3 and TRBJ2-6; D possibly matches TRBD1 or TRBD2 (5 bases each). CDR1 is MNHEY and CDR2 is SVGEGT in the germline V gene. The CDR3 is 16 amino acids. V was shortened by 7 bases and J by 0 bases, with 13 bases between the two germline ends. CDR3 in DNA: TGTGCCAGCATGAAGGGGAGAGGCTCTGGGGCCAACGTCCTGACTTTC. It is translated as CASMKGRGSGANVLTF.

In this sample, this clonotype turned up many times. The chain uses TRBV7-8 and TRBJ2-7; D gene unclear. V was cut by 0 bases and J by 5 bases, with 11 bases left in between. The CDR3 totals 14 residues. CDR1 is SGHVS and CDR2 is FQNEAQ in the germline V gene. The CDR3, as DNA: TGTGCCAGCAGCTTAGCGTTGCTAGTGAACGAGCAGTACTTC. Protein: CASSLALLVNEQYF.

The chain links TRBV27 to TRBJ2-3, with 8 bases lining up with TRBD1. CDR1 is MNHEY and CDR2 is SMNVEV in the germline V gene (reference sequence). The CDR3 length is 16 residues. J was trimmed by 3 bases and V by 4 bases; bases with no gene match: 9. CDR3 region: CASSSHDRGGTDTQYF. CDR3 DNA: TGTGCCAGCAGTTCCCACGACAGGGGAGGTACAGATACGCAGTATTTT.

J is TRBJ1-1 and V is TRBV6-2 or TRBV6-3; the match to TRBD1 covers 11 bases. This CDR3 spans 17 amino acids. Unmatched junction bases numbered 12, after V lost 4 bases and J lost 5 bases. The V gene's germline CDR1 is MNHEY and CDR2 SVGEGT. The CDR3 DNA follows: TGTGCCAGCAGTTGGGACAGGGGGTCAGGGGATTGGACTGAAGCTTTCTTT. Amino acids: CASSWDRGSGDWTEAFF.

The genes are TRBV24-1 and TRBJ2-1, with TRBD2 identical over 13 bases. In germline, CDR1 is KGHDR, CDR2 SFDVKD. This CDR3 contains 16 residues. Trimming cost V 3 bases and J 9 bases; bases outside gene matches: 7. The CDR3 DNA reads TGTGCCACCAGTGATACCGGACTAGCGGGAGAGAGTGAGCAGTTCTTC. This codes for CATSDTGLAGESEQFF.

This clonotype was seen a handful of times. The genes are TRBV19 and TRBJ1-2; maybe TRBD1 (6 bases). The CDR3 spans 13 residues. Looked up from germline, CDR1 is LNHDA and CDR2 is SQIVND (reference sequence). V was shortened by 5 bases and J by 6 bases, with 13 bases between the two germline ends. The DNA of the CDR3 is TGTGCCAGTAGTCAACGGGACATCAATGGCTACACCTTC. Translated, it gives CASSQRDINGYTF.

This clonotype was seen a handful of times. The J gene is TRBJ2-1, the V gene TRBV7-2; D is undetermined. Near its end, the DNA agrees better with TRBJ2-7, so the J call may be wrong. The CDR3 is 16 amino acids. Germline V gene sequence: CDR1 SGHTA, CDR2 FQGNSA. CDR3 in amino acids: CASSLAVLQKLNEQYF. In DNA form, the CDR3 reads TGTGCCAGCAGCTTAGCGGTATTACAGAAACTCAATGAGCAGTACTTC.

In its sample, this clonotype was seen a few times. A much more abundant neighbour one base away suggests this may be a read error. The chain combines TRBV5-1 with TRBJ2-7, with TRBD1 matching 8 bases. The germline gives CDR1 SGHRS, CDR2 YFSETQ. CDR3 length: 17 amino acids. The ends lost 2 bases at V and 1 base at J; junction bases unmatched: 11. The CDR3 DNA reads TGCGCCAGCAGCTTTATAGAGGCAGGGGGCCGTTCCTACGAGCAGTACTTC. This sequence encodes CASSFIEAGGRSYEQYF.

This clonotype was picked up a small number of times. The chain employs TRBV20-1 and TRBJ2-5; D is uncertain. The CDR3 is made up of 13 amino acids. V was pared by 5 bases and J by 0 bases, with 10 bases between. The germline V gene encodes CDR1 DFQATT and CDR2 SNEGSKA (reference sequence). The CDR3 DNA sequence: TGCAGTGCTCGGATCGAGAACCAAGAGACCCAGTACTTC. This translates into CSARIENQETQYF.

This clonotype came up a few times. The chain recombines TRBV20-1 with TRBJ1-1; no definite D call. Trimming removed 0 bases at V and 0 bases at J, with 8 bases between. This CDR3 has 14 amino acids. Germline assignment: CDR1 DFQATT and CDR2 SNEGSKA (reference sequence). For the CDR3, the DNA is TGCAGTGCTAGAGATCTGGGGATGAACACTGAAGCTTTCTTT. Translation: CSARDLGMNTEAFF.

This clonotype was seen repeatedly, ten times or more. The chain combines TRBV14 with TRBJ2-3, with D possibly being TRBD2 (5 bases). This CDR3 region has 14 residues. V was cut by 1 base and J by 2 bases, with 7 bases left in between. Germline V gene sequence: CDR1 SGHDN, CDR2 FVKESK. In DNA, the CDR3 is TGTGCCAGCAGCCAAGGGACTTACACAGATACGCAGTATTTT. Amino acid sequence: CASSQGTYTDTQYF.

The sample holds many counts of this clonotype. The V gene is TRBV28, the J gene TRBJ1-5; D remains unclear. From germline, CDR1 is MDHEN and CDR2 SYDVKM. The ends were cut back, 8 bases at V and 6 bases at J, with 14 bases in the middle. The CDR3 runs 13 residues. DNA of the CDR3: TGTGCCAGCTGCCGGGAGGTGGTTCAGCCCCAGCATTTT. Amino acid sequence: CASCREVVQPQHF.

This clonotype was found a few times. This may stem from a read error, because a much larger clone lies one nucleotide away. As DNA, the CDR3 is TGCAGTGTAAGACCCCGGGACAGAGGAAGAGACTATGGCTACACCTTC. It is translated as CSVRPRDRGRDYGYTF. V is TRBV20-1 and J is TRBJ1-2; 7 nucleotides agree with TRBD1. Germline V gene lookup returns CDR1 DFQATT and CDR2 SNEGSKA (reference sequence). The V and J ends lost 7 bases and 3 bases, in that order; junction bases with no gene match: 17. This CDR3 contains 16 residues.

On this clonotype: This may arise from a read error, as a much more abundant clone is one base away. The V gene is TRBV18, the J gene TRBJ2-1, with D hard to call. Germline V CDR1 and CDR2: KGHSH, LQKENI. The CDR3 is 14 amino acids. Trimming cost V 1 base and J 8 bases, with 12 bases left between them. For the CDR3, the DNA is TGTGCCAGCTCACCACTAGGTAATGGGGATGAGCAGTTCTTC. Its protein product is CASSPLGNGDEQFF. Filled out from reference TRBV18 and TRBJ2-1, the complete variable domain reads NAGVMQNPRHLVRRRGQEARLRCSPMKGHSHVYWYRQLPEEGLKFMVYLQKENIIDESGMPKERFSAEFPKEGPSILRIQQVVRGDSAAYFCASSPLGNGDEQFFGPGTRLTVL.

In regard to this clonotype: A clone one base away is much larger, so this may be a read error. The rearrangement joins TRBV6-2 or TRBV6-3 to TRBJ1-5; D unclear. This CDR3 contains 11 residues. The germline V gene encodes CDR1 MNHEY and CDR2 SVGEGT. CDR3 amino acids: CASGINQPRHF. CDR3 nucleotides: TGTGCCAGCGGGATTAATCAGCCCCGGCATTTT.